This T cell receptor beta chain was retrieved from a study of T cells in Graves' hyperthyroidism and ophthalmopathy. V lost 0 bases and J lost 8, with 11 bases in between. This CDR3 is 14 amino acids long. Germline V lookup: CDR1 LGHDT, CDR2 YNNKEL (reference sequence). This clonotype was seen at least ten times. TCR beta CDR3 regions were amplified from RNA transcripts. A first-round RT-PCR of the TCR CDR3 used the HTBI primer set. In TCRdb, the multiplex PCR reads were re-called with MiXCR into one record per CDR3 protein. This table has more than 350,000 distinct CDR3 sequences, nearly 15% appearing once.

The chain is built from TRBV3-1 and TRBJ2-1; D gene unclear. The sequenced material came from blood. The receptor's source is a woman aged 55-69 years with Graves' ophthalmopathy. This CDR3 is CASSQDTRVYEQFF. The CDR3 DNA sequence: TGTGCCAGCAGCCAAGATACCCGGGTATATGAGCAGTTCTTC.